Each of the 25 T cell receptor beta chains below was sequenced from the same sample in a study of PD-L1 blockade in urothelial cancer (dated 2017 in TCRdb). Libraries came from the immunoSEQ multiplex PCR assay. Drawn from immuneACCESS, this table holds only the in-frame rearrangements with V and J called that TCRdb kept. Clones are partly lost; checked studies trace under half to an unresolved V gene and leave the rest unexplained. Here the sample has 35,000 to 50,000 clones; roughly 77% occur a single time. Together, the top ten hold 2.5% to 3% of the sample. The sample here was PBMCs, taken around atezolizumab (anti-PD-L1) treatment. The source is a man between 65 and 85 years old with urothelial cancer.

This chain joins TRBV7-9 and TRBJ1-6, with D uncertain. This CDR3 spans 15 amino acids. Trimming removed 1 base from V and 3 bases from J, with 7 bases in between. Germline assignment: CDR1 SEHNR and CDR2 FQNEAQ (reference sequence). The CDR3 DNA sequence: TGTGCCAGCAGCTTAGGGCCCAGCTATAATTCACCCCTCCACTTT. Translation gives CASSLGPSYNSPLHF.

The gene calls are TRBV5-1 and TRBJ2-5; TRBD1 might be the D (7 bases). V lost 4 bases, J lost 5 bases, and 15 bases lay in between. CDR1 SGHRS and CDR2 YFSETQ come from the germline V gene. The CDR3 runs to 14 residues. CDR3 sequence: CASSIGGAGETQYF. The CDR3 region has the DNA TGCGCCAGCAGCATAGGGGGCGCGGGGGAGACCCAGTACTTC.

V gene TRBV7-6 combines with J gene TRBJ2-1; TRBD1 might be the D (5 bases). Germline V gene lookup returns CDR1 SGHVS and CDR2 FNYEAQ. Trimming took off 1 base at V and 8 bases at J, with 12 bases between the two ends. The CDR3 is made up of 14 amino acids. This chain's CDR3 is CASSLVPRRDEQFF. The CDR3 DNA sequence: TGTGCCAGCAGCTTAGTCCCCCGCAGGGATGAGCAGTTCTTC.

The V call is TRBV18, the J call TRBJ2-3, with 7 bases identical to TRBD2. Germline values: CDR1 KGHSH, CDR2 LQKENI. CDR3 length: 18 amino acids. The junction had 13 bases not matched to a gene; V was cut back by 0 bases and J by 4 bases. The CDR3: CASSPPNRKHRGADTQYF. CDR3 in DNA: TGTGCCAGCTCACCACCGAACCGGAAACATCGGGGGGCAGATACGCAGTATTTT.

The chain couples TRBV28 to TRBJ2-1; 8 bases are a match to TRBD2. CDR3 size: 15 residues. Germline CDR1 reads MDHEN; CDR2 reads SYDVKM. With 2 bases clipped from V and 7 bases from J, the junction kept 7 bases outside the gene matches. CDR3 sequence reads: CASSLAGGRGNEQFF. CDR3 DNA sequence: TGTGCCAGCAGTTTAGCGGGAGGCCGGGGGAATGAGCAGTTCTTC.

J is TRBJ2-3 and V is TRBV5-6; a possible D gene is TRBD2 (5 bases). V lost 7 bases to trimming and J lost 0 bases, with 15 bases between them. The CDR3 is 15 amino acids. Germline CDR1 SGHDT, CDR2 YYEEEE. The CDR3 is CASSDTGGSTDTQYF. CDR3 coding DNA: TGTGCCAGCTCCGATACTGGAGGAAGCACAGATACGCAGTATTTT.

V gene TRBV4-1 combines with J gene TRBJ2-5; 8 bases align to TRBD1. V shed 3 bases, J shed 6 bases, and the junction held 15 bases outside the gene matches. The CDR3 length is 17 residues. Germline-derived CDR1 and CDR2 are MGHRA and YSYEKL. DNA for the CDR3: TGCGCCAGCAGCCAGGCTAATTTCGGACAGGGCATCAAGACCCAGTACTTC. Translated, it gives CASSQANFGQGIKTQYF.

As DNA, the CDR3 is TGTGCCAGCAGTTTGGACAGGGGCGCTGAAGCTTTCTTT. This translates into CASSLDRGAEAFF. This chain joins TRBV27 and TRBJ1-1; the match to TRBD1 covers 9 bases. This CDR3 has 13 amino acids. V was clipped by 3 bases and J by 6 bases; unmatched bases: 2. CDR1 is MNHEY and CDR2 is SMNVEV in the germline V gene (reference sequence).

The chain is built from TRBV19 and TRBJ1-3; D gene unclear. Germline CDR1 reads LNHDA; CDR2 reads SQIVND (reference sequence). There are 15 residues in the CDR3. With 7 bases removed from V and 1 base from J, the gap between germline ends came to 14 bases. CDR3 protein: CASTAREFSGNTIYF. The CDR3 region has the DNA TGTGCCAGTACCGCTAGGGAGTTTTCTGGAAACACCATATATTTT.

The chain combines TRBV18 with TRBJ2-3; unclear D gene. Trimming took 1 base from V and 4 from J, leaving 12 bases between them. Germline CDR1 and CDR2: KGHSH and LQKENI. The CDR3 runs 15 residues. The CDR3: CASSPRAGEPDTQYF. DNA for the CDR3: TGTGCCAGCTCACCACGAGCAGGTGAGCCAGATACGCAGTATTTT. Based on the CDR3 plus reference TRBV18 and TRBJ2-3, the full variable domain is NAGVMQNPRHLVRRRGQEARLRCSPMKGHSHVYWYRQLPEEGLKFMVYLQKENIIDESGMPKERFSAEFPKEGPSILRIQQVVRGDSAAYFCASSPRAGEPDTQYFGPGTRLTVL.

Written as DNA, the CDR3 is TGTGCCAGCTCACCACCGGGACAGCCTCGGGGGCAGCCCCAGCATTTT. Its translation is CASSPPGQPRGQPQHF. The V call is TRBV18, the J call TRBJ1-5; 7 bases are shared with TRBD1. The CDR3 has 16 residues. Germline V gene lookup returns CDR1 KGHSH and CDR2 LQKENI. V dropped 0 bases and J dropped 7; count of bases not matched to a gene: 9.

This chain uses TRBV10-2 with TRBJ2-3, with TRBD2 matching 9 bases. V shed 3 bases, J shed 0 bases, and the junction held 13 bases outside the gene matches. Germline CDR1 WSHSY, CDR2 SAAADI. The CDR3 is made up of 19 amino acids. The chain's CDR3 is CASSEPYSGSMDSTDTQYF. As DNA, the CDR3 is TGCGCCAGCAGTGAACCTTATAGCGGGAGCATGGATAGCACAGATACGCAGTATTTT.

The gene calls are TRBV29-1 and TRBJ2-7; TRBD1 matches 9 bases. The ends lost 3 bases at V and 0 bases at J; junction bases unmatched: 6. The CDR3 runs to 15 residues. From germline, CDR1 is SQVTM and CDR2 ANQGSEA. This CDR3 reads CSVEGGDRDSYEQYF. The DNA for the CDR3 is TGCAGCGTTGAGGGCGGGGACAGGGACTCCTACGAGCAGTACTTC.

The gene calls are TRBV19 and TRBJ1-2; 8 bases align to TRBD1. The CDR3 sequence is 15 residues long. The V and J ends lost 4 bases and 3 bases, in that order; junction bases with no gene match: 7. Germline-derived CDR1 and CDR2 are LNHDA and SQIVND (reference sequence). Here the CDR3 DNA reads TGTGCCAGTAGTAAAGGACAGGGCGGTTACTATGGCTACACCTTC. Encoded protein: CASSKGQGGYYGYTF.

The CDR3 DNA sequence: TGTGCCAGCAGTCTTGATCAGCCCCAGCATTTT. This gives the protein CASSLDQPQHF. This chain connects TRBV21-1 to TRBJ1-5. TRBV21-1 is flagged as a pseudogene. The CDR3 is 11 amino acids.

The chain carries TRBV18 and TRBJ2-1; D is ambiguous. The CDR3 spans 14 residues. V lost 4 bases, J lost 6 bases, and 13 bases lay in between. CDR1 and CDR2 (germline): KGHSH, LQKENI. This CDR3 reads CASSRSQSGNEQFF. The CDR3 DNA reads TGTGCCAGCTCACGAAGTCAATCGGGCAATGAGCAGTTCTTC. The complete variable domain, with remaining parts taken from reference TRBV18 and TRBJ2-1, reads NAGVMQNPRHLVRRRGQEARLRCSPMKGHSHVYWYRQLPEEGLKFMVYLQKENIIDESGMPKERFSAEFPKEGPSILRIQQVVRGDSAAYFCASSRSQSGNEQFFGPGTRLTVL.

This clone was found a few times. The chain recombines TRBV5-1 with TRBJ2-5; 7 bases match TRBD1. CDR1 and CDR2 (germline): SGHRS, YFSETQ. There are 14 residues in the CDR3. V lost 4 bases to trimming and J lost 3 bases; unmatched junction nucleotides: 6. The chain's CDR3 is CASSPRQGEETQYF. CDR3 DNA sequence: TGCGCCAGCAGCCCTCGACAGGGTGAAGAGACCCAGTACTTC.

This chain uses TRBV7-9 with TRBJ1-1, with TRBD1 as a possible D gene (5 bases). Germline values: CDR1 SEHNR, CDR2 FQNEAQ (reference sequence). This CDR3 has 14 amino acids. The V and J ends lost 7 bases and 4 bases respectively, with 16 bases between them. CDR3 amino acids: CASTPWGGGTEAFF. The CDR3 DNA reads TGTGCCAGCACCCCTTGGGGGGGAGGCACTGAAGCTTTCTTT.

V and J are TRBV5-1 and TRBJ2-7, with a possible D match to TRBD2 (6 bases). This CDR3 has 14 residues. The V and J ends lost 0 bases and 4 bases respectively, with 11 bases between them. From germline, CDR1 is SGHRS and CDR2 YFSETQ. CDR3 residues: CASSLAGGVYEQYF. CDR3 DNA sequence: TGCGCCAGCAGCTTGGCCGGAGGGGTTTACGAGCAGTACTTC. Full variable domain (remainder filled in from reference TRBV5-1 and TRBJ2-7): KAGVTQTPRYLIKTRGQQVTLSCSPISGHRSVSWYQQTPGQGLQFLFEYFSETQRNKGNFPGRFSGRQFSNSRSEMNVSTLELGDSALYLCASSLAGGVYEQYFGPGTRLTVT.

This clone was recorded only once. The chain employs TRBV28 and TRBJ1-1, with 9 bases identical to TRBD1. After removal of 2 bases from V and 3 bases from J, the junction contained 7 bases not matched to a gene. The V gene's germline CDR1 is MDHEN and CDR2 SYDVKM. This CDR3 comprises 16 residues. Written as DNA, the CDR3 is TGTGCCAGCAGTTTAAGGACAGGGGACGCCGACACTGAAGCTTTCTTT. Translated: CASSLRTGDADTEAFF. Together with reference TRBV28 and TRBJ1-1, the CDR3 gives the full variable domain: DVKVTQSSRYLVKRTGEKVFLECVQDMDHENMFWYRQDPGLGLRLIYFSYDVKMKEKGDIPEGYSVSREKKERFSLILESASTNQTSMYLCASSLRTGDADTEAFFGQGTRLTVV.

The chain couples TRBV7-9 to TRBJ2-7, with TRBD2 matching 7 bases. The V segment lost 0 bases and the J segment 2 bases; nucleotides outside the gene matches: 1. This CDR3 comprises 14 residues. Germline V CDR1 and CDR2: SEHNR, FQNEAQ (reference sequence). As DNA, the CDR3 is TGTGCCAGCAGCTTAGCGGGGGGGACCTACGAGCAGTACTTC. Encoded protein: CASSLAGGTYEQYF.

The chain recombines TRBV4-3 with TRBJ1-1; TRBD1 matches 7 bases. The CDR3 has 14 amino acids. J lost 5 bases, V lost 4 bases, and 7 bases had no gene match. The germline gives CDR1 LGHNA, CDR2 YSLEER. The DNA for the CDR3 is TGCGCCAGCAGCCCGCAGGGGGAAGATACTGAAGCTTTCTTT. It is translated as CASSPQGEDTEAFF.

This clone was observed a few times. The chain is built from TRBV15 and TRBJ2-7; 7 nucleotides line up with TRBD1. V lost 5 bases to trimming and J lost 2 bases; unmatched junction nucleotides: 9. The germline V gene encodes CDR1 LNHNV and CDR2 YYDKDF (reference sequence). The CDR3 contains 15 residues. The CDR3 DNA reads TGTGCCACCAGCTCCTCGGACAGGATCACCTACGAGCAGTACTTC. This gives the protein CATSSSDRITYEQYF.

The rearrangement uses TRBV5-1 and TRBJ2-2; 10 nucleotides match TRBD2. The CDR3 consists of 17 residues. Germline lookup yields CDR1 SGHRS and CDR2 YFSETQ. Trimming cost V 4 bases and J 5 bases; bases outside gene matches: 11. The CDR3 loop is CASSPVSSGSETGELFF. CDR3 DNA: TGCGCCAGCAGCCCGGTCTCTAGCGGGAGTGAGACCGGGGAGCTGTTTTTT.

V gene TRBV28 combines with J gene TRBJ1-2; 8 nucleotides align to TRBD1. CDR1 and CDR2 from the germline V gene are MDHEN and SYDVKM. Unmatched junction bases numbered 3, after V lost 6 bases and J lost 3 bases. This CDR3 contains 13 residues. CDR3 residues: CASREQGDYGYTF. DNA of the CDR3: TGTGCCAGCAGGGAACAGGGGGACTATGGCTACACCTTC.